These 12 T cell receptor beta chains originate from one sample sequenced in a study of regulatory T cells in long-lasting Graves disease. The time point: persistent/refractory GD, antithyroid drugs over 5 years with positive TRAb. The TCR library was made from RNA extracted from PBMCs. Building of the TCR beta libraries involved iRepertoire HTBI primers and Arm-PCR of CDR3 regions. TCRdb redid the calling of the multiplex PCR reads with MiXCR, one entry per CDR3 protein. The sample has around 400,000 distinct CDR3 sequences, roughly a quarter seen once; the top ten hold approximately 26%. This specimen consisted of peripheral blood mononuclear cells (PBMCs), obtained when the disease was refractory, from a patient treated with antithyroid drugs. The receptors originated from a female donor with Graves disease.

This clonotype was counted ten times or more. V is TRBV9 and J is TRBJ1-4, with D possibly TRBD1 on 5 matching bases. CDR3 size: 14 residues. V was cut by 1 base and J by 3 bases, with 7 bases left in between. Per germline, CDR1 SGDLS and CDR2 YYNGEE. The CDR3 protein is CASSVQGSNEKLFF. CDR3 DNA sequence: TGTGCCAGCAGCGTACAGGGTTCTAATGAAAAACTGTTTTTT.

This clonotype was picked up many times. The gene calls are TRBV6-1 and TRBJ2-7, with D perhaps matching TRBD1 (5 bases). Germline CDR1 and CDR2: MNHNS and SASEGT. The CDR3 is 15 amino acids. Trimming stripped 1 base from V and 0 bases from J, with 10 bases between. CDR3 residues: CASSEDRSSSYEQYF. As DNA, the CDR3 is TGTGCCAGCAGTGAAGACAGGTCGAGCTCCTACGAGCAGTACTTC.

This rearrangement joins TRBV28 to TRBJ1-5, with 12 bases aligning to TRBD1. CDR3 length: 16 residues. In germline, CDR1 is MDHEN, CDR2 SYDVKM. J was trimmed by 6 bases and V by 3 bases; bases with no gene match: 6. CDR3 residues: CASSLGTGGAGQPQHF. Written as DNA, the CDR3 is TGTGCCAGCAGTTTGGGGACAGGGGGCGCGGGTCAGCCCCAGCATTTT.

There are a few counts of this clonotype. One base away lies a much larger clone, so this may be a sequencing read error. V is TRBV2 and J is TRBJ2-2; D could derive from TRBD1 or TRBD2 (6 bases each). The CDR3 spans 15 residues. Germline-derived CDR1 and CDR2 are SNHLY and FYNNEI. Here the CDR3 DNA reads TGTGCCAGCAGTGCGGTGGGGGCGAACACCGGGGGGCTGTTTTTT. Its translation: CASSAVGANTGGLFF.

The V gene is TRBV12-3 or TRBV12-4, the J gene TRBJ1-2; 7 bases line up with TRBD1. CDR3 length: 16 amino acids. With 5 bases clipped from V and 6 bases from J, the junction kept 15 bases outside the gene matches. CDR3 DNA: TGTGCCAGCAGTCGACCCCCGGGACAGCTAGGGGATGGCTACACCTTC. This codes for CASSRPPGQLGDGYTF.

A note on this clonotype: A much larger clone is a single base away; this may be a read error. CDR3 DNA sequence: TGTGCCAACAGTCGACATCCTCACCACTACGAGCAGTACTTC. This codes for CANSRHPHHYEQYF. The chain uses TRBV2 and TRBJ2-7, with D hard to call. Germline V lookup: CDR1 SNHLY, CDR2 FYNNEI. This CDR3 region has 14 residues.

This clonotype was seen only a few times. The gene calls are TRBV13 and TRBJ1-1; D ambiguous. The CDR3 consists of 14 residues. Germline CDR1 PRHDT, CDR2 FYEKMQ (reference sequence). Trimming removed 0 bases at V and 4 bases at J, with 9 bases between. CDR3 protein: CASSLGRMSTEAFF. The CDR3 region has the DNA TGTGCCAGCAGCTTAGGTCGGATGAGCACTGAAGCTTTCTTT.

The rearrangement uses TRBV12-3 or TRBV12-4 and TRBJ2-3; 13 bases match TRBD2. Trimming cost V 2 bases and J 2 bases; bases outside gene matches: 4. The length of the CDR3 is 17 residues. The CDR3 reads CASSLRLAGGLTDTQYF. In nucleotides, the CDR3 is TGTGCCAGCAGTTTAAGACTAGCGGGAGGCCTCACAGATACGCAGTATTTT.

The chain employs TRBV11-2 and TRBJ2-2; 8 bases agree with TRBD1. Germline CDR1 reads SGHAT; CDR2 reads FQNNGV. Trimming cost V 6 bases and J 4 bases; bases outside gene matches: 13. The CDR3 has 17 residues. Here the CDR3 DNA reads TGTGCCAGCAGGAAAGATAGGGACAGGTCTGTCACCGGGGAGCTGTTTTTT. Translated: CASRKDRDRSVTGELFF.

The gene calls are TRBV20-1 and TRBJ2-5, with TRBD2 matching 9 bases. The germline CDR1 and CDR2 sequences are DFQATT and SNEGSKA (reference sequence). This CDR3 region has 15 residues. V trimming: 0 bases; J trimming: 5 bases; junction bases outside the gene matches: 7. The CDR3 region is CSARDSGGGYETQYF. In DNA form, the CDR3 reads TGCAGTGCTAGAGATAGCGGGGGCGGCTATGAGACCCAGTACTTC.

This chain joins TRBV7-8 and TRBJ2-7; D remains ambiguous. CDR3 length: 14 amino acids. Germline assignment: CDR1 SGHVS and CDR2 FQNEAQ. Trimming removed 1 base at V and 2 bases at J, with 9 bases between. The CDR3 protein is CASSLDSRTYEQYF. The CDR3 coding sequence is TGTGCCAGCAGCTTAGATAGCCGTACCTACGAGCAGTACTTC.

The rearrangement joins TRBV5-1 to TRBJ2-7, with 8 positions matching TRBD2. This CDR3 is 16 amino acids long. The V gene end was trimmed by 3 bases and the J gene end by 1 base; junction bases not matched to a gene: 9. Per germline, CDR1 SGHRS and CDR2 YFSETQ. The CDR3 sequence is CASSWGASGRSYEQYF. The CDR3 nucleotides read TGCGCCAGCAGCTGGGGTGCTAGCGGGCGATCCTACGAGCAGTACTTC.